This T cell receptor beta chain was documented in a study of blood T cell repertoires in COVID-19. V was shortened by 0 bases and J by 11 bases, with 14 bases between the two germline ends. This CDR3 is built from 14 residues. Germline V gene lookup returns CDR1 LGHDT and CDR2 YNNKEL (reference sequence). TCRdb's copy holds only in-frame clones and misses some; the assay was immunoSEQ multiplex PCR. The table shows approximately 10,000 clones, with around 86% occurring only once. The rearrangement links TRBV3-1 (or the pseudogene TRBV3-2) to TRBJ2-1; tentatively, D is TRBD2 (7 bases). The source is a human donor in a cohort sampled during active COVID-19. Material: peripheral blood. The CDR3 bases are TGTGCCAGCAGCCAAGAAGGGGGAGCGGGGCAGCAGTTCTTC. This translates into CASSQEGGAGQQFF.